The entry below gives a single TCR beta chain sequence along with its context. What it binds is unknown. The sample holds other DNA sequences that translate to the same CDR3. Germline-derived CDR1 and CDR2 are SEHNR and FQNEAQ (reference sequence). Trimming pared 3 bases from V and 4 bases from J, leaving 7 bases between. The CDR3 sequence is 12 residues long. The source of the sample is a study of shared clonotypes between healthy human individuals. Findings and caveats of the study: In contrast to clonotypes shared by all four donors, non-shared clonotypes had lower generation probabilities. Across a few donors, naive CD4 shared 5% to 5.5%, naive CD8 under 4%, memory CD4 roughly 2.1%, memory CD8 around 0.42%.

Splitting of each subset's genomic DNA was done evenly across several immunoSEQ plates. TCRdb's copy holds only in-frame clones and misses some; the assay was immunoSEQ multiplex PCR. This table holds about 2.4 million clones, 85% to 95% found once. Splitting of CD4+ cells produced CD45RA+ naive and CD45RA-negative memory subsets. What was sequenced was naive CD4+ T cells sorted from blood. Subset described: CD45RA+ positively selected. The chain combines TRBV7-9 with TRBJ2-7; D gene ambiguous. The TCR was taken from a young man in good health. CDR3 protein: CASSFGSYEQYF. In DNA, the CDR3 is TGTGCCAGCAGCTTCGGGTCTTACGAGCAGTACTTC.